Listed below are T cell receptor beta chains from one sample, sequenced in a study of technical replicates of blood from several donors. Sequenced by immunoSEQ multiplex PCR; TCRdb stores in-frame clones only, minus some. The table includes tens of thousands of clones, over 75% detected once. Sequencing was done on a sample of PBMCs. The receptors originated from a human donor in good health. Some clones in this sample may be carry-over from other donors' samples. The CDR3 runs from the conserved cysteine through the conserved F or W.

v_call | cdr3_aa
TRBV9 | CASSVTTSVGNEQFF
TRBV5-8 | CASSRYRDSSGYTF
TRBV5-1 | CASSGTGGGSGYTF
TRBV5-5 | CASSPFRGANTGELFF
TRBV28 | CASRPDKAGTNEKLFF
TRBV21-1 | CASRGMAGGPIEQFF
TRBV19 | CASSIWLEEKLFF
TRBV7-3 | CASSLSDNTGETQYF
TRBV27 | CASTRRAGLEETQYF
TRBV5-1 | CASSGGALAGGQHEQYF
TRBV6-1 | CASSGGDTGVGEQYF
TRBV29-1 | CSVSVQNTEAFF
TRBV4-1 | CASSQPTGNYTEAFF
TRBV18 | CASSPFGNSGRVAQYF
TRBV12-5 | CASGASDTQYF
TRBV7-9 | CASSSHGQGFNEQYF
TRBV4-2 | CASSQERAPHATGELFF
TRBV30 | CAWSFGLHSYEQYF
TRBV2 | CASSLDRLQEKLFF
TRBV5-5 | CASPVVGGRGAF
TRBV5-1 | CASSRGIQGGLEQYF
TRBV7-2 | CASTRGLAGTGELFF
TRBV2 | CASSPSWGVREEQYF
TRBV28 | CASSLRTSGGEETQYF
TRBV6-6 | CASRAGAGGTDTQYF
TRBV27 | CASSLYQGFVGNTIYF
TRBV9 | CASSAGNEQFF
TRBV7-2 | CASSLGSVYSNQPQHF
TRBV4-1 | CASSHGGGAADTQYF
TRBV7-9 | CASSSAPDRGLNEQFF
TRBV6-4 | CASSDSGGGTDTQYF
TRBV18 | CASSPGRRSYEQYF
TRBV2 | CASSGRGGGYNEQFF
TRBV5-6 | CASSLRGLSTDTQYF
TRBV4-1 | CASSQQTSGGYEQYF
TRBV11-2 | CASSLQAGGPNIQYF
TRBV7-2 | CASSLETGLFAGNTIYF
TRBV5-6 | CASSPTYRGTYNEQFF
TRBV5-1 | CASSSGETDTQYF
TRBV29-1 | CSDRVQETQYF
TRBV2 | CASRRGQPQHF
TRBV30 | CAWRDRDRANYGYTF
TRBV27 | CASSLGAGFYEQYF
TRBV11-3 | CASSLGAGPSSYNEQFF
TRBV6-1 | CASTQQGAANYGYTF
TRBV6-1 | CASREGGTGGEKLFF
TRBV29-1 | CSVEGAESYEQYF
TRBV29-1 | CSVRTGGMNTEAFF
TRBV15 | CATSTVGTGLYTDTQYF
TRBV5-4 | CASSLDTNSGNTIYF